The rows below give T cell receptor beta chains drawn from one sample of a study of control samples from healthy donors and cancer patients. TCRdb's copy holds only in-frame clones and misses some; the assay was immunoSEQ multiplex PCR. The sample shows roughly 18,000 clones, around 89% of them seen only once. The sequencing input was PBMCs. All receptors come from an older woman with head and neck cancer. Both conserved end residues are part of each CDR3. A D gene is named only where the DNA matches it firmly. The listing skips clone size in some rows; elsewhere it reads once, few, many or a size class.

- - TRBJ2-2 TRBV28 TGTGCCAGCAGAGCGAACACCGGGGAGCTGTTTTTT CASRANTGELFF
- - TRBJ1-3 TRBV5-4 TGTGCCAGCAGCATTGGACTGGGAAACACCATATATTTT CASSIGLGNTIYF
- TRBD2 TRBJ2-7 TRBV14 TGTGCCAGCAGGTTAGCGGGCGGTTCGTACGAGCAGTACTTC CASRLAGGSYEQYF
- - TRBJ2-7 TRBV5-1 TGCGCCAGCAGCTTGGGACAGTCCTACGAGCAGTACTTC CASSLGQSYEQYF
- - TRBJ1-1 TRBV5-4 TGTGCCAGCAGCCATCTCGGGGGCAGCACTGAAGCTTTCTTT CASSHLGGSTEAFF
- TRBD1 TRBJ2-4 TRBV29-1 TGCAGCGTTGGATGGACAGGGGAAAACATTCAGTACTTC CSVGWTGENIQYF
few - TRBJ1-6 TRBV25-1 TGTGCCAGCAGACCCGGGCAGGGTAATTCACCCCTCCACTTT CASRPGQGNSPLHF
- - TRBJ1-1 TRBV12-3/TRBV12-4 TGTGCCAGCAGTTTAAGGGGCACTGAAGCTTTCTTT CASSLRGTEAFF
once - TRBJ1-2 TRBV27 TGTGCCAGCAGTCCGTCAGGGGCCTATGGCTACACCTTC CASSPSGAYGYTF
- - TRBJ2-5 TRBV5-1 TGCGCCAGCAGCTTAGTATTCTCGGGGGGCGCGGGAGAGACCCAGTACTTC CASSLVFSGGAGETQYF
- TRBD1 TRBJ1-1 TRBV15 TGTGCCACCAGGCAGGGGGCCTTGAACACTGAAGCTTTCTTT CATRQGALNTEAFF
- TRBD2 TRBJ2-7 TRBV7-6 TGTGCCAGCAGCTCAGGACTAGCGGGAGGCGGGCTCTACGAGCAGTACTTC CASSSGLAGGGLYEQYF
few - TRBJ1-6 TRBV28 TGTGCCAGCAGTTATGACAGTTATAATTCACCCCTCCACTTT CASSYDSYNSPLHF
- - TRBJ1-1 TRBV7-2 TGTGCCAGCAGCTTAGCCTCGCGGAGTCCCGAAGCTTTCTTT CASSLASRSPEAFF
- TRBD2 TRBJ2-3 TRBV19 TGTGCCAGTAGTATCTGGAGCGGGAGCGGGGCAGATACGCAGTATTTT CASSIWSGSGADTQYF
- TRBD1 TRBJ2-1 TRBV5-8 TGTGCCAGCAGCATCCGCCGGGACAGGGGGAGAGGTGAGCAGTTCTTC CASSIRRDRGRGEQFF
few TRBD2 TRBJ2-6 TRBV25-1 TGTGCCAGCAGTGAGCCTAGCGGGAGGGGCTCTGGGGCCAACGTCCTGACTTTC CASSEPSGRGSGANVLTF
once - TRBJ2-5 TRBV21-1 TGTGCCAGCGGCCGACCCCTGGGGGCCCAAGAGACCCAGTACTTC CASGRPLGAQETQYF
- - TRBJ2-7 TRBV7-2 TGTGCCAGCGGGGTCGATCACTACGAGCAGTACTTC CASGVDHYEQYF
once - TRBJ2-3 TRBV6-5 TGTGCCAGCAGTTATGGTGGGGTACGCACAGATACGCAGTATTTT CASSYGGVRTDTQYF
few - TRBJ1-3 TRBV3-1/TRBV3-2 TGTGCCAGCGGGCACCTTAAGGGACTTGGAAACACCATATATTTT CASGHLKGLGNTIYF
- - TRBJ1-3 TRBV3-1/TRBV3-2 TGTGCCAGCAGCCGCCCTCTAGGGCACTCTGGAAACACCATATATTTT CASSRPLGHSGNTIYF
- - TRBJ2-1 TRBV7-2 TGTGCCAGCAGCCCGACTCGGGGCCACAATGAGCAGTTCTTC CASSPTRGHNEQFF
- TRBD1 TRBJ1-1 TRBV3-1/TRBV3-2 TGTGCCAGCAGCCGAGGACAGGGGAGCACTGAAGCTTTCTTT CASSRGQGSTEAFF
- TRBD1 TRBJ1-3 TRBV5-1 TGCGCCACCAGCCCACCCCGGGGGGGGGACAGGGATTCTGGAAACACCATATATTTT CATSPPRGGDRDSGNTIYF
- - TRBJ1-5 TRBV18 TGTGCCAGCTCACCGACACGAGATAGCAATCAGCCCCAGCATTTT CASSPTRDSNQPQHF
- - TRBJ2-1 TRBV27 TGTGCCAGCAGTTTAGACTTTGAGGACAATGAGCAGTTCTTC CASSLDFEDNEQFF
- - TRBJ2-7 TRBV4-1 TGCGCCAGCAGCCATTACCCGGACCGGAACTACGAGCAGTACTTC CASSHYPDRNYEQYF
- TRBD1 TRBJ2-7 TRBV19 TGTGCCAGTAGCGCCGACAGGGGGCCCTACGAGCAGTACTTC CASSADRGPYEQYF
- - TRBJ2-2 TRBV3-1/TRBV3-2 TGTGCCAGCAGCCTGACTTCGAACACCGGGGAGCTGTTTTTT CASSLTSNTGELFF
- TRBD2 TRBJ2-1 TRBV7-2 TGTGCCAGCAAAAAAGGGGAGGGTGAGCAGTTCTTC CASKKGEGEQFF
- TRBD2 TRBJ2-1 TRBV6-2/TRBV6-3 TGTGCCAGCAGTCGAACTAGCGGGAGGGCCAATGAGCAGTTCTTC CASSRTSGRANEQFF
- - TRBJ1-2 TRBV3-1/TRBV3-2 TGTGCCAGCAGCCAAGTAGACAGGCCCTATGGCTACACCTTC CASSQVDRPYGYTF
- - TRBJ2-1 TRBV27 TGTGCCAGCAGTTTACTGGGAGACCCAGACAATGAGCAGTTCTTC CASSLLGDPDNEQFF
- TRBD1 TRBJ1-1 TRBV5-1 TGCGCCAGCAGCTTGGGGACAGGGGGCTTCACTGAAGCTTTCTTT CASSLGTGGFTEAFF
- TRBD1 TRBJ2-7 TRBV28 TGTGCCAGCAGCTTCTGGACAGGGGGGTCCTACGAGCAGTACTTC CASSFWTGGSYEQYF
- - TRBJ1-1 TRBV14 TGTGCCAGCAGCCTAGCTGGGGCGACTGAAGCTTTCTTT CASSLAGATEAFF
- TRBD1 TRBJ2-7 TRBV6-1 TGTGCCAGCAGTGAGCGGGACAGGCTAACCAAGCAGTACTTC CASSERDRLTKQYF
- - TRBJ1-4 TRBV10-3 TGTGCCATCTCCGCGACAGGAAGTAATGAAAAACTGTTTTTT CAISATGSNEKLFF
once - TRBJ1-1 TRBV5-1 TGCGCCAGCAGCTCAACAATGGAAAACACTGAAGCTTTCTTT CASSSTMENTEAFF
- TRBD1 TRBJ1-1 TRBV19 TGTGCCAGTAGTATGAGAGGGGGCGTTGAAGCTTTCTTT CASSMRGGVEAFF
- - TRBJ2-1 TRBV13 TGTGCCAGCAGCTTCAGGGCCTACAATGAGCAGTTCTTC CASSFRAYNEQFF
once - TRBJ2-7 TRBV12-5 TGTGCTAGTGGTTTGGACTGGGCATACGAGCAGTACTTC CASGLDWAYEQYF
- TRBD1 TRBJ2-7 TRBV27 TGTGCCAGCAGTTTCCGGGACAGGGCTGAGCAGTACTTC CASSFRDRAEQYF
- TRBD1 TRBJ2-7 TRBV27 TGTGCCAGCAGTGTCCTCAGGGGGAAAGAGCAGTACTTC CASSVLRGKEQYF
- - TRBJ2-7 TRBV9 TGTGCCAGCAGCGTGTCCACAGGGCCCGGAGAGCAGTACTTC CASSVSTGPGEQYF
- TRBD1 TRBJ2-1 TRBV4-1 TGCGCCAGCAGTCGGGACAGGGGGCGCGAGGAGCAGTTCTTC CASSRDRGREEQFF
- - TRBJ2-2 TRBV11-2 TGTGCCAGCAGCCCCTCGGACAGATTCGCCGGGGAGCTGTTTTTT CASSPSDRFAGELFF
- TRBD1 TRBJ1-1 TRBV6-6 TGTGCCAGCAGTCCACAGGGGAATACTGAAGCTTTCTTT CASSPQGNTEAFF
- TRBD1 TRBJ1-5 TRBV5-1 TGCGCCAGCAGCCCGGGACAGGGAAATCAGCCCCAGCATTTT CASSPGQGNQPQHF
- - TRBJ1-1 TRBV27 TGTGCCAGCAGTTTAAGCAGATCCAACTCGGTGTTGCTTACAAAAAAAGCTTTCTTT CASSLSRSNSVLLTKKAFF
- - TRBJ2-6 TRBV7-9 TGTGCCAGCAGCTTAGGCGGGTACAGGGTAGGCTCTGGGGCCAACGTCCTGACTTTC CASSLGGYRVGSGANVLTF
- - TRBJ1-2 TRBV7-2 TGTGCCAGCAGCTTAGGAGTGGGGTACTATGGCTACACCTTC CASSLGVGYYGYTF
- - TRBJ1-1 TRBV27 TGTGCCAGCAGGGCCCTAAACACTGAAGCTTTCTTT CASRALNTEAFF
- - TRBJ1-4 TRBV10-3 TGTGCCATCAGTGAGCCCCGATTTGAAAAACTGTTTTTT CAISEPRFEKLFF